This T cell receptor beta chain was documented in a study of memory CD4+ T cells and cytomegalovirus serostatus. Study-level information: This sample comes from healthy Belgian adults, about 10 CMV seropositive, 24 seronegative. Study-level findings and limits: Each of approximately 63 CMV-associated TCRbeta sequences occurred in one to five individuals. The CMV-associated TCR signature appears largely within the CD4+ memory repertoire.

With respect to this clone: Its target is unknown.

Profiling relied on immunoSEQ multiplex PCR, and the TCRdb table lists in-frame clones only, not all of them. The repertoire holds around 38,000 clones, with over 65% as singletons. CDR3 length: 14 amino acids. Trimming at V came to 0 bases and at J to 8 bases, leaving 4 bases not matched to a gene. Germline CDR1 and CDR2: SGHRS and YFSETQ. Single viable CD3+CD4+CD8-CD45RO+ cells were sorted as the memory CD4+ T cells. Serum IgG to CMV pp150, pp28, p38 and p52 defined serostatus. V and J are TRBV5-1 and TRBJ2-1; 8 bases are shared with TRBD1. This TCR was sampled from an adult in good health and CMV-seronegative. The source material was memory CD4+ T cells from blood. The CDR3 is CASSLATGEDEQFF. As DNA, the CDR3 is TGCGCCAGCAGCTTGGCGACAGGGGAGGATGAGCAGTTCTTC.